The 8 T cell receptor beta chains listed next were all sequenced from one sample in a study of shared clonotypes between healthy human individuals. TCRdb keeps only in-frame clones here, not all; method: immunoSEQ multiplex PCR. The sample holds 450,000 to 600,000 clones, roughly 85% seen once. The sample was PBMCs. The source is a woman in her thirties or forties in good health. Some clones in this sample may be carry-over from other donors' samples.

This chain links TRBV9 with TRBJ2-7, with D possibly matching TRBD1 (6 bases). Germline-derived CDR1 and CDR2 are SGDLS and YYNGEE. V was shortened by 0 bases and J by 2 bases, with 9 bases between the two germline ends. CDR3 size: 14 residues. The CDR3 protein is CASSVGQATYEQYF. Here the CDR3 DNA reads TGTGCCAGCAGCGTAGGACAGGCCACCTACGAGCAGTACTTC.

Turning to this clone: A junction end diverges from the germline sequence, so it may reflect a read error. This rearrangement joins TRBV28 to TRBJ2-1, with D tentatively TRBD1 (5 bases). The CDR3 is 16 amino acids. The germline V gene encodes CDR1 MDHEN and CDR2 SYDVKM. The CDR3 spells CASSLWADSSYSEQFF. CDR3 bases: TGTGCCAGCAGTTTATGGGCCGACAGCTCCTACAGTGAGCAGTTCTTC.

The V call is TRBV5-1, the J call TRBJ2-7, with 9 bases aligning to TRBD1. The CDR3 is 15 amino acids. Trimming took 0 bases from V and 1 from J; bases not matched to a gene: 2. The V gene's germline CDR1 is SGHRS and CDR2 YFSETQ. The CDR3 DNA reads TGCGCCAGCAGCTTGGAGGGACAGGGTTCCTACGAGCAGTACTTC. It specifies CASSLEGQGSYEQYF.

V is TRBV4-1 and J is TRBJ2-3; no reliable D call. The CDR3 consists of 16 residues. The V and J ends lost 1 base and 2 bases respectively, with 13 bases between them. Germline values: CDR1 MGHRA, CDR2 YSYEKL. As DNA, the CDR3 is TGCGCCAGCAGCCAAGTTTCCTCAATACCCACAGATACGCAGTATTTT. This sequence encodes CASSQVSSIPTDTQYF.

This clone was recorded once. The rearrangement uses TRBV5-1 and TRBJ2-2, with 7 bases aligning to TRBD2. CDR1 is SGHRS, CDR2 YFSETQ, per germline. The CDR3 has 18 residues. V was clipped by 3 bases and J by 6 bases; unmatched bases: 17. The CDR3 coding sequence is TGCGCCAGCAGCTCCCTATTTCGGACTAGAGTAGGGTCCGGGGAGCTGTTTTTT. Translated, it gives CASSSLFRTRVGSGELFF.

Note on this clone: Other DNA sequences in this specimen translate into the identical CDR3. The genes are TRBV18 and TRBJ2-2; D not certain. The V gene lost 2 bases and the J gene lost 0 bases, with 4 bases spanning the gap. CDR3 size: 14 residues. CDR1 is KGHSH, CDR2 LQKENI, per germline. CDR3 loop: CASSPGTNTGELFF. CDR3 in DNA: TGTGCCAGCTCACCAGGCACGAACACCGGGGAGCTGTTTTTT.

V is TRBV6-6 and J is TRBJ1-2; D remains unclear. Trimming removed 0 bases from V and 5 bases from J, with 13 bases in between. The CDR3 is 15 amino acids. Germline CDR1 is MNHNY and CDR2 is SVGAGI (reference sequence). The CDR3 DNA is TGTGCCAGCAGTTACTCCGGTTACGGATATTATGGCTACACCTTC. Translation gives CASSYSGYGYYGYTF.

For this clone: A read error may account for a junction end that differs from germline. V usage is TRBV2 and J usage is TRBJ2-1; 11 positions agree with TRBD2. CDR1 is SNHLY, CDR2 FYNNEI, per germline. CDR3 length equals 11 residues. For the CDR3, the DNA is TGTGCCAGCAGTCCAACTAGCGGGAGTATCTTC. It is translated as CASSPTSGSIF.